Below are 24 T cell receptor beta chains sequenced from a single sample in a study of identical twins. TCRdb redid the calling of the 5' RACE reads with MiXCR, one entry per CDR3 protein. The table has 450,000 or so distinct CDR3 sequences, approximately 14% seen once. These data also formed part of another study, on yellow fever vaccine responses in identical twins.

The sample was CD4+ T cells sorted from blood. Receptors originate from a woman younger than 35 in good health.

The V gene is TRBV27, the J gene TRBJ1-1; TRBD1 aligns across 9 bases. Germline trimming cut 6 bases from V and 2 bases from J; bases unmatched to any gene: 4. In germline, CDR1 is MNHEY, CDR2 SMNVEV (reference sequence). The CDR3 has 14 residues. The CDR3 reads CASSRDRENTEAFF. The CDR3 DNA is TGTGCCAGCAGCCGGGACAGGGAAAACACTGAAGCTTTCTTT.

This chain connects TRBV29-1 to TRBJ1-1, with TRBD1 identical over 10 bases. The V gene's germline CDR1 is SQVTM and CDR2 ANQGSEA. The J segment lost 1 base and the V segment lost 4 bases, leaving 0 bases of the junction unmatched. This CDR3 has 13 amino acids. In DNA form, the CDR3 reads TGCAGCGTTGGGACAGGGGGGAACACTGAAGCTTTCTTT. It yields the protein CSVGTGGNTEAFF.

The J gene is TRBJ2-1, the V gene TRBV3-1, with no clear D. Germline CDR1 and CDR2: LGHDT and YNNKEL (reference sequence). Trimming pared 0 bases from V and 12 bases from J, leaving 9 bases between. The CDR3 contains 12 residues. The CDR3 DNA follows: TGTGCCAGCAGCCAAGACGGGCTTGTGCAGTTCTTC. Its protein product is CASSQDGLVQFF.

This clonotype was picked up many times. The chain links TRBV5-1 to TRBJ2-5; D is tentatively TRBD1 or TRBD2 (6 bases each). The CDR3 spans 15 residues. Germline V CDR1 and CDR2: SGHRS, YFSETQ. Trimming stripped 4 bases from V and 5 bases from J, with 18 bases between. The CDR3 DNA reads TGCGCCAGCAGCGCCACCCCGGGGGCTATGGAGACCCAGTACTTC. As protein: CASSATPGAMETQYF.

This chain uses TRBV10-3 with TRBJ1-1, with 7 bases fitting TRBD1. The CDR3 loop spans 14 amino acids. Germline V CDR1 and CDR2: ENHRY, SYGVKD. J lost 5 bases, V lost 6 bases, and 9 bases had no gene match. The CDR3 loop reads CAISPDGTETEAFF. For the CDR3, the DNA is TGTGCCATCAGCCCGGACGGGACAGAAACTGAAGCTTTCTTT.

V usage is TRBV7-2 and J usage is TRBJ2-6; TRBD1 might be the D (6 bases). Trimming removed 4 bases from V and 0 bases from J, with 25 bases in between. Per germline, CDR1 SGHTA and CDR2 FQGNSA. CDR3 size: 21 residues. CDR3 loop: CASSYRSKSSQGFSGANVLTF. CDR3 DNA sequence: TGTGCCAGCAGCTACCGCTCAAAATCTTCACAGGGCTTCTCTGGGGCCAACGTCCTGACTTTC.

Here the CDR3 reads CASSRGGALDTQYF. DNA of the CDR3: TGTGCCAGCTCACGCGGGGGGGCCTTAGATACGCAGTATTTT. The chain employs TRBV18 and TRBJ2-3; 9 bases align to TRBD2. Germline-derived CDR1 and CDR2 are KGHSH and LQKENI. CDR3 length: 14 residues. V was pared by 4 bases and J by 5 bases, with 4 bases of the junction left unmatched. The variable domain in full, completed from reference TRBV18 and TRBJ2-3, reads NAGVMQNPRHLVRRRGQEARLRCSPMKGHSHVYWYRQLPEEGLKFMVYLQKENIIDESGMPKERFSAEFPKEGPSILRIQQVVRGDSAAYFCASSRGGALDTQYFGPGTRLTVL.

The V call is TRBV7-2, the J call TRBJ2-7; D ambiguous. CDR3 size: 15 residues. V lost 2 bases to trimming and J lost 2 bases, with 13 bases between them. Per germline, CDR1 SGHTA and CDR2 FQGNSA. CDR3 DNA: TGTGCCAGCAGCTTATTTCCCATCACAACCTACGAGCAGTACTTC. This translates into CASSLFPITTYEQYF.

This sequence joins TRBV11-2 and TRBJ2-6; D gene ambiguous. V lost 8 bases to trimming and J lost 2 bases, with 7 bases between them. There are 13 residues in the CDR3. Germline CDR1 reads SGHAT; CDR2 reads FQNNGV. CDR3: CASGVTGANVLTF. In nucleotides, the CDR3 is TGTGCCAGCGGGGTGACTGGGGCCAACGTCCTGACTTTC.

This clonotype was recorded many times. This rearrangement joins TRBV20-1 to TRBJ2-5, with D possibly TRBD2 on 6 matching bases. The CDR3 is 13 amino acids. The germline V and J ends were trimmed by 6 bases and 5 bases, with 16 bases remaining between them. The germline V gene has CDR1 DFQATT and CDR2 SNEGSKA (reference sequence). The CDR3 loop reads CSAPAAGRETQYF. Here the CDR3 DNA reads TGCAGTGCCCCGGCGGCAGGGAGGGAGACCCAGTACTTC.

V usage is TRBV5-1 and J usage is TRBJ2-7; 12 bases align to TRBD1. V was clipped by 4 bases and J by 7 bases; unmatched bases: 9. Germline CDR1 and CDR2: SGHRS and YFSETQ. The CDR3 has 15 residues. The CDR3 nucleotides are TGCGCCAGCAGCGTAACCCGGGACAGGGGGCGGGAGCAGTACTTC. Translated, it gives CASSVTRDRGREQYF. Supplemented by reference TRBV5-1 and TRBJ2-7, the full variable domain reads KAGVTQTPRYLIKTRGQQVTLSCSPISGHRSVSWYQQTPGQGLQFLFEYFSETQRNKGNFPGRFSGRQFSNSRSEMNVSTLELGDSALYLCASSVTRDRGREQYFGPGTRLTVT.

This chain connects TRBV2 to TRBJ2-7; 11 positions match TRBD2. The CDR3 runs to 16 residues. The V gene end was trimmed by 6 bases and the J gene end by 2 bases; junction bases not matched to a gene: 9. The germline V gene encodes CDR1 SNHLY and CDR2 FYNNEI. In DNA, the CDR3 is TGTGCCAGCAGCAAAGTACTAGCGGGGGTGACCTACGAGCAGTACTTC. This codes for CASSKVLAGVTYEQYF.

The gene calls are TRBV20-1 and TRBJ2-7, with D perhaps matching TRBD2 (6 bases). Trimming stripped 8 bases from V and 5 bases from J, with 22 bases between. Germline lookup yields CDR1 DFQATT and CDR2 SNEGSKA (reference sequence). The CDR3 has 14 amino acids. The CDR3 here is CSPRRGTAGHEQYF. The DNA for the CDR3 is TGCAGTCCCCGCCGGGGGACGGCAGGCCACGAGCAGTACTTC.

Only a few counts were recorded for this clonotype. V usage is TRBV7-9 and J usage is TRBJ2-7; no reliable D call. The CDR3 loop spans 14 amino acids. Germline loops: CDR1 SEHNR, CDR2 FQNEAQ (reference sequence). Trimming left V 1 base short and J 2 bases short, with 9 bases between. The chain's CDR3 is CASSLGVGTYEQYF. The CDR3 DNA reads TGTGCCAGCAGCTTAGGAGTAGGTACCTACGAGCAGTACTTC. The whole variable domain, filled in from reference TRBV7-9 and TRBJ2-7, reads DTGVSQNPRHKITKRGQNVTFRCDPISEHNRLYWYRQTLGQGPEFLTYFQNEAQLEKSRLLSDRFSAERPKGSFSTLEIQRTEQGDSAMYLCASSLGVGTYEQYFGPGTRLTVT.

This rearrangement joins TRBV14 to TRBJ2-1; 7 bases are a match to TRBD1. Germline CDR1 is SGHDN and CDR2 is FVKESK. The junction had 6 bases not matched to a gene; V was cut back by 5 bases and J by 2 bases. This CDR3 has 15 residues. CDR3 bases: TGTGCCAGCAGCGAACAGGGGTTGGCCTACAATGAGCAGTTCTTC. Translated: CASSEQGLAYNEQFF.

The chain uses TRBV27 and TRBJ2-5, with TRBD2 matching over 14 bases. The CDR3 has 16 residues. Germline V gene lookup returns CDR1 MNHEY and CDR2 SMNVEV (reference sequence). The J segment lost 7 bases and the V segment lost 6 bases, leaving 10 bases of the junction unmatched. DNA of the CDR3: TGTGCCAGCAGGGGGACTAGCGGGGGTCTGCTCGGGACCCAGTACTTC. As protein: CASRGTSGGLLGTQYF.

The chain is built from TRBV12-3 or TRBV12-4 and TRBJ2-3; TRBD2 aligns across 15 bases. The CDR3 is made up of 16 amino acids. Losses at the gene ends were 6 bases for V and 2 bases for J; bases not matched to a gene: 3. CDR3 bases: TGTGCCAGCAGCAGGACTAGCGGGGGGGCCACAGATACGCAGTATTTT. Translated, it gives CASSRTSGGATDTQYF.

V gene TRBV30 combines with J gene TRBJ2-3, with 9 bases fitting TRBD2. V lost 3 bases, J lost 4 bases, and 5 bases stayed unmatched. Looked up from germline, CDR1 is GTSNPN and CDR2 is SVGIG (reference sequence). The CDR3 runs to 14 residues. CDR3 sequence reads: CAWSASGVADTQYF. The CDR3 DNA follows: TGTGCCTGGAGCGCTAGCGGGGTGGCAGATACGCAGTATTTT. Variable domain in full (rest from reference TRBV30 and TRBJ2-3): SQTIHQWPATLVQPVGSPLSLECTVEGTSNPNLYWYRQAAGRGLQLLFYSVGIGQISSEVPQNLSASRPQDRQFILSSKKLLLSDSGFYLCAWSASGVADTQYFGPGTRLTVL.

V is TRBV6-1 and J is TRBJ2-2, with TRBD1 matching 9 bases. Germline V gives CDR1 MNHNS, CDR2 SASEGT. The CDR3 extends over 14 amino acids. With V trimmed by 11 bases and J by 5 bases, 9 bases remained unmatched. The DNA of the CDR3 is TGTGCCGGACGGACAGGGGAGGGGACCGGGGAGCTGTTTTTT. This translates into CAGRTGEGTGELFF.

This clonotype was seen a few times. The chain joins TRBV5-1 to TRBJ2-7; TRBD1 matches 8 bases. This CDR3 region has 15 residues. Germline trimming cut 1 base from V and 3 bases from J; bases unmatched to any gene: 6. Germline V gives CDR1 SGHRS, CDR2 YFSETQ. Here the CDR3 reads CASSLTQGADYEQYF. The CDR3, as DNA: TGCGCCAGCAGCTTGACCCAGGGGGCGGACTACGAGCAGTACTTC.

This clonotype was observed a handful of times. The J gene is TRBJ2-1, the V gene TRBV15; the D call may be TRBD1 or TRBD2 (5 bases each). Germline CDR1 and CDR2: LNHNV and YYDKDF (reference sequence). This CDR3 comprises 14 residues. V was pared by 5 bases and J by 7 bases, with 15 bases between. CDR3 amino acids: CATSGPRGGNEQFF. CDR3 bases: TGTGCCACCAGCGGCCCAAGGGGCGGGAATGAGCAGTTCTTC.

The V gene is TRBV7-8, the J gene TRBJ2-1; D is undetermined. V lost 2 bases and J lost 4, with 12 bases in between. This CDR3 has 15 amino acids. Germline V lookup: CDR1 SGHVS, CDR2 FQNEAQ. The CDR3 DNA sequence: TGTGCCAGCAGCTTAAGAGATAACAAATACAATGAGCAGTTCTTC. It specifies CASSLRDNKYNEQFF.

This clonotype was detected ten times or more. The chain combines TRBV5-1 with TRBJ2-1; 7 nucleotides line up with TRBD1. Unmatched junction bases numbered 3, after V lost 1 base and J lost 2 bases. The germline gives CDR1 SGHRS, CDR2 YFSETQ. The CDR3 has 15 residues. Written as DNA, the CDR3 is TGCGCCAGCAGCTTGAACAGGGGACCCTACAATGAGCAGTTCTTC. Translating it yields CASSLNRGPYNEQFF.

V and J are TRBV5-1 and TRBJ2-3; no definite D call. CDR3 length: 16 residues. The V end lost 0 bases, the J end lost 3 bases, and 14 bases lay between the germline ends. Germline V gene lookup returns CDR1 SGHRS and CDR2 YFSETQ. For the CDR3, the DNA is TGCGCCAGCAGCTTGGCTGTAGGGAAAAGAACAGATACGCAGTATTTT. This translates into CASSLAVGKRTDTQYF.